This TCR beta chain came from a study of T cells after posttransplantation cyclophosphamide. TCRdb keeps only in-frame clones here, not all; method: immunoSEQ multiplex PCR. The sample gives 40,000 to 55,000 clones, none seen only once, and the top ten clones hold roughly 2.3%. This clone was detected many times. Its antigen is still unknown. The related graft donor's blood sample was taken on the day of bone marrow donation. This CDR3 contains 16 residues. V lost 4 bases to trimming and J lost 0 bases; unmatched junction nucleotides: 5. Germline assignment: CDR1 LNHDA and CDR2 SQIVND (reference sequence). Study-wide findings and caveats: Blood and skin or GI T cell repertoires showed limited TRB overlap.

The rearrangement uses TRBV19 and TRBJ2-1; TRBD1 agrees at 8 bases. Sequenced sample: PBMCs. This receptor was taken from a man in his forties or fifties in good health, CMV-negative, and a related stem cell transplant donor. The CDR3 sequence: CASSRTGTLSYNEQFF. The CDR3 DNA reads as TGTGCCAGTAGTAGGACAGGGACACTCTCCTACAATGAGCAGTTCTTC.